Listed below are T cell receptor beta chains from one sample, sequenced in a study of blood T cell repertoires in COVID-19. The assay was immunoSEQ multiplex PCR, and TCRdb's table has in-frame clones only and misses some. The table shows 470,000 or so clones, with 75% to 90% occurring only once. The specimen sequenced was peripheral blood. The receptors were sampled from a human donor in a cohort sampled during active COVID-19. Each CDR3 is given without its conserved first and last residue. Fields, in order: D gene, J gene, V gene, CDR3 protein. D genes are given only for firm matches.

TRBD1	TRBJ1-2	TRBV29-1	SDRGRSYGYT
NA	TRBJ1-2	TRBV7-2	ASSLDGNGYT
TRBD1	TRBJ1-1	TRBV3-1/TRBV3-2	ASSQEAWTGGAEAF
TRBD1	TRBJ1-2	TRBV19	ASRTGVSSYT
TRBD2	TRBJ2-3	TRBV12-5	ASGLASGSFADTQY
TRBD2	TRBJ2-1	TRBV7-3	ASSLAGGPSYNEQF
TRBD2	TRBJ2-5	TRBV30	AWSPGTSGRAWETQY
TRBD2	TRBJ2-3	TRBV28	ASDASTSGSEKDTQY
NA	TRBJ2-7	TRBV6-5	ASSTGTLSSYEQY
TRBD1	TRBJ2-5	TRBV10-3	AIRPDRGQETQY
NA	TRBJ1-1	TRBV30	AWNPRTATTEAF
NA	TRBJ1-1	TRBV19	ASSLSRVGNTEAF
NA	TRBJ1-1	TRBV12-5	ASTRGGRTEAF
NA	TRBJ1-5	TRBV7-8	ASSGGRGGNQPQH
TRBD2	TRBJ2-5	TRBV27	ASSLRGSRAGEGETQY
NA	TRBJ1-1	TRBV19	ASSQKMNTEAF
TRBD1	TRBJ2-5	TRBV7-8	ASSLFRTGGIETQY
TRBD2	TRBJ2-1	TRBV3-1/TRBV3-2	ASSQQPRRTSSYNEQF
TRBD1	TRBJ2-3	TRBV10-2	ASRDREGTDTQY
TRBD2	TRBJ2-3	TRBV28	ASSSPGLAGIDTQY
TRBD2	TRBJ2-1	TRBV20-1	SARSGGEQF
NA	TRBJ1-2	TRBV5-6	ASSLGTASPYGYT
NA	TRBJ1-2	TRBV28	ASSPDKSNYGYT
TRBD1	TRBJ1-5	TRBV5-6	ASSPDRGSQPQH
TRBD2	TRBJ2-6	TRBV7-3	ASSARPGRGISGANVLT
NA	TRBJ1-1	TRBV6-5	ASSYKSKNTEAF
NA	TRBJ2-7	TRBV2	ASSRQDYEQY
NA	TRBJ1-3	TRBV30	AWSLKTSGHSSGNTIY